A selection of T cell receptor beta chains follows, all from one sample in a study of blood T cell repertoires in COVID-19. Profiled with immunoSEQ multiplex PCR; TCRdb holds only in-frame clones, not every one. The sample lists about 54,000 clones, 80% to 90% occurring once. Sequenced input: peripheral blood. All receptors derive from an older woman with acute or convalescent COVID-19. Each CDR3 is given with its conserved first and last residue. A D gene is named only where the DNA matches it firmly. Clone size is not always given. Where it is, it says once, few, many or a class for expanded clones.

>NA|TRBJ1-2|TRBD1|TRBV29-1
CSVEAGQGNSNYGYTF
TGCAGCGTTGAGGCGGGACAGGGTAATTCTAACTATGGCTACACCTTC
>NA|TRBJ1-5|NA|TRBV20-1
CSASPSGYSNQPQHF
TGCAGTGCTAGTCCCTCCGGGTATAGCAATCAGCCCCAGCATTTT
>NA|TRBJ2-7|NA|TRBV7-6
CASSLGESSVGEQYF
TGTGCCAGCAGCTTAGGGGAGAGTAGCGTTGGCGAGCAGTACTTC
>NA|TRBJ1-2|TRBD1|TRBV30
CAWSGDRVRYTF
TGTGCCTGGAGTGGGGACAGGGTACGCTACACCTTC
>NA|TRBJ2-3|NA|TRBV24-1
CATSEPAVDTQYF
TGTGCCACCAGTGAGCCCGCGGTGGATACGCAGTATTTT
>few|TRBJ1-1|TRBD1|TRBV28
CASSLGQGAEAFF
TGTGCCAGCAGTTTGGGGCAGGGGGCTGAAGCTTTCTTT
>NA|TRBJ1-4|NA|TRBV5-1
CASSLGREGEKLFF
TGCGCCAGCAGCTTGGGTAGGGAGGGTGAAAAACTGTTTTTT
>NA|TRBJ1-4|TRBD1|TRBV27
CASSLGQTNEKLFF
TGTGCCAGCAGCCTGGGACAGACTAATGAAAAACTGTTTTTT
>NA|TRBJ2-4|TRBD1|TRBV27
CASSRTGQAKNIQYF
TGTGCCAGCAGTCGGACAGGGCAAGCCAAAAACATTCAGTACTTC
>NA|TRBJ1-1|TRBD1|TRBV5-4
CASSSTGENTEAFF
TGTGCCAGCAGCTCGACAGGGGAAAACACTGAAGCTTTCTTT
>NA|TRBJ2-1|TRBD1|TRBV19
CASSPGGTGDYNEQFF
TGTGCCAGTAGTCCCGGGGGGACAGGGGACTACAATGAGCAGTTCTTC
>few|TRBJ1-5|TRBD1|TRBV15
CATLGQGDQPQHF
TGTGCCACCCTGGGACAGGGCGACCAGCCCCAGCATTTT
>NA|TRBJ1-6|TRBD1|TRBV6-5
CASSYTVQGSGSPLHF
TGTGCCAGCAGCTACACAGTACAGGGGAGCGGTTCACCCCTCCACTTT
>NA|TRBJ2-7|TRBD2|TRBV9
CASSPTDRLAEQYF
TGTGCCAGCAGCCCCACTGACAGACTAGCCGAGCAGTACTTC
>NA|TRBJ2-7|NA|TRBV6-2/TRBV6-3
CASSYDVRGSSYEQYF
TGTGCCAGCAGTTACGACGTTAGGGGAAGCTCCTACGAGCAGTACTTC
>NA|TRBJ2-3|NA|TRBV3-1/TRBV3-2
CASSHWDRGRTDTQYF
TGTGCCAGCAGCCATTGGGACCGGGGGAGGACAGATACGCAGTATTTT